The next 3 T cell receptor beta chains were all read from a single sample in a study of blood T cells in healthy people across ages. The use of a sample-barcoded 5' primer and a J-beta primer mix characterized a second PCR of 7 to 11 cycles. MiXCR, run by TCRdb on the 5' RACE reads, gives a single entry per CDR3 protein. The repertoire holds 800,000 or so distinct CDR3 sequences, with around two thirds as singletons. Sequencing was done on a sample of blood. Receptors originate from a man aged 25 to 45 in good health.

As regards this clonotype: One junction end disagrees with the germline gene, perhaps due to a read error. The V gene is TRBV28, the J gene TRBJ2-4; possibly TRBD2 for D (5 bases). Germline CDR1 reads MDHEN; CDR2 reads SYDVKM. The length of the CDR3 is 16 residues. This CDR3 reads CASSLFTNLAKNIQYF. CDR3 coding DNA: TGTGCCAGCAGTTTATTTACGAATCTAGCCAAGAACATTCAGTACTTC.

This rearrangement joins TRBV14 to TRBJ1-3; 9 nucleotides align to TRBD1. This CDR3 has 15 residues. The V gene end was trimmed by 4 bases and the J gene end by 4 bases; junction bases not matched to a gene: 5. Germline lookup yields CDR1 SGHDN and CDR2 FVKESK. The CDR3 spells CASSPQGARGNTIYF. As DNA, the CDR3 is TGTGCCAGCAGCCCACAGGGGGCAAGGGGAAACACCATATATTTT. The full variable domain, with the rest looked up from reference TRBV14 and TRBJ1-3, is EAGVTQFPSHSVIEKGQTVTLRCDPISGHDNLYWYRRVMGKEIKFLLHFVKESKQDESGMPNNRFLAERTGGTYSTLKVQPAELEDSGVYFCASSPQGARGNTIYFGEGSWLTVV.

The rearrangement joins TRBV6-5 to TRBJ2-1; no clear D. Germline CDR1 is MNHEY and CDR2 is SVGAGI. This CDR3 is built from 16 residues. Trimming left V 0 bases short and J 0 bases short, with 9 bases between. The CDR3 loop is CASSYSWGSSYNEQFF. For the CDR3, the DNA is TGTGCCAGCAGTTACTCTTGGGGTAGCTCCTACAATGAGCAGTTCTTC.